The source of this TCR beta chain is a study of human T cells and chemical hapten exposure. TCRdb called the RACE reads again in MiXCR, with one record for every CDR3 protein. Here the sample spans 100,000 to 150,000 distinct CDR3 sequences, roughly an eighth being singletons. Time point specified: patch test 1, 2 weeks after DPC sensitization. Treatment of the sample: therapeutic diphenylcyclopropenone sensitization with weekly scalp DPC. There are 16 residues in the CDR3. Germline V lookup: CDR1 MNHEY, CDR2 SMNVEV (reference sequence). Trimming took 1 base from V and 4 from J; bases not matched to a gene: 4. In its sample, this clonotype was seen a few times.

This material consisted of whole blood, taken in connection with sensitization to the hapten diphenylcyclopropenone (DPC). This clonotype was obtained from a man younger than 35 with alopecia areata. Some clones in this sample may be carry-over from other donors' samples. The gene calls are TRBV27 and TRBJ2-5; 12 bases map to TRBD1. The CDR3 nucleotides read TGTGCCAGCAGTTTATTGGGGACAGGGGGCGGAGAGACCCAGTACTTC. This sequence encodes CASSLLGTGGGETQYF.